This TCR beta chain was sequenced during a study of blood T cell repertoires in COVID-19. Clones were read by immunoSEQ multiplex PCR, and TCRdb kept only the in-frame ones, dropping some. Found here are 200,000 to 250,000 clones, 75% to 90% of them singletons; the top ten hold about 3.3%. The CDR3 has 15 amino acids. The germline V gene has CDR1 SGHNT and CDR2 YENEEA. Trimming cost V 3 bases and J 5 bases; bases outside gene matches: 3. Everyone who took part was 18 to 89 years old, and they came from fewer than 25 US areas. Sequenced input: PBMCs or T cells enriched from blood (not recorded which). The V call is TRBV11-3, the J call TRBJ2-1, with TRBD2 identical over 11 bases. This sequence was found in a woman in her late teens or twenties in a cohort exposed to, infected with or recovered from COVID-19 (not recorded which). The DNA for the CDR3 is TGTGCCAGCAGCTTCCTAGCGGGGGGTCACAATGAGCAGTTCTTC. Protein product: CASSFLAGGHNEQFF.